The sequence of this TCR beta chain was determined in a study of blood T cell repertoires in COVID-19. CDR3 length: 15 residues. Germline values: CDR1 MDHEN, CDR2 SYDVKM. Trimming left V 7 bases short and J 0 bases short, with 16 bases between. Assay: immunoSEQ multiplex PCR; the TCRdb copy retains only in-frame clones and omits some. The top ten clones hold roughly 15% of a sample with around 70,000 clones, 78% of them seen once. The clonotype was recovered from a human donor in a cohort sampled during active COVID-19. The chain is built from TRBV28 and TRBJ2-7; tentatively, D is TRBD2 (5 bases). Sequencing used peripheral blood. The CDR3 sequence: CASTKDLLSSYEQYF. DNA for the CDR3: TGTGCCAGCACCAAGGACTTGTTGAGCTCCTACGAGCAGTACTTC.